The 2 T cell receptor beta chains below all came from one sample that was sequenced in a study of STAT3 mutations in large granular lymphocyte leukemia (dated by TCRdb to about 2019). General conclusions and limits of the study: At least one immunodominant TCRbeta clonotype was present in every T-LGLL patient, and multiple immunodominant subclonotypes appeared in about half of the T-LGLL patients.

Library preparation was by the immunoSEQ multiplex PCR assay. In its TCRdb copy, this immuneACCESS table keeps in-frame sequences only and misses some clones. Where compared with another copy, unresolved V genes explain less than half of these, and the others have no known cause. This sample is represented by about 3,000 clones; roughly four fifths of them were singletons. Roughly a third of the sample is held by the ten biggest clonotypes. These receptors lack a known antigen. Sequencing was performed on peripheral blood mononuclear cells. The source is a man in his sixties with T-cell large granular lymphocyte leukemia. Some clones in this sample may be carry-over from other donors' samples. The age is the age at diagnosis.

The chain carries TRBV4-1 and TRBJ2-3; no firm D call. Germline V gene data show CDR1 as MGHRA and CDR2 as YSYEKL. This CDR3 is 14 amino acids long. V was clipped by 1 base and J by 2 bases, with 7 bases between them. The CDR3 region is CASSQARHTDTQYF. In DNA, the CDR3 is TGCGCCAGCAGCCAAGCTAGACACACAGATACGCAGTATTTT.

V usage is TRBV10-2 and J usage is TRBJ2-3; D call uncertain. Germline-derived CDR1 and CDR2 are WSHSY and SAAADI. The CDR3 is 12 amino acids. The V end was cut by 6 bases, the J end by 0 bases, with 4 bases between. The CDR3 sequence: CASSPSTDTQYF. The DNA of the CDR3 is TGCGCCAGCAGCCCCAGCACAGATACGCAGTATTTT.